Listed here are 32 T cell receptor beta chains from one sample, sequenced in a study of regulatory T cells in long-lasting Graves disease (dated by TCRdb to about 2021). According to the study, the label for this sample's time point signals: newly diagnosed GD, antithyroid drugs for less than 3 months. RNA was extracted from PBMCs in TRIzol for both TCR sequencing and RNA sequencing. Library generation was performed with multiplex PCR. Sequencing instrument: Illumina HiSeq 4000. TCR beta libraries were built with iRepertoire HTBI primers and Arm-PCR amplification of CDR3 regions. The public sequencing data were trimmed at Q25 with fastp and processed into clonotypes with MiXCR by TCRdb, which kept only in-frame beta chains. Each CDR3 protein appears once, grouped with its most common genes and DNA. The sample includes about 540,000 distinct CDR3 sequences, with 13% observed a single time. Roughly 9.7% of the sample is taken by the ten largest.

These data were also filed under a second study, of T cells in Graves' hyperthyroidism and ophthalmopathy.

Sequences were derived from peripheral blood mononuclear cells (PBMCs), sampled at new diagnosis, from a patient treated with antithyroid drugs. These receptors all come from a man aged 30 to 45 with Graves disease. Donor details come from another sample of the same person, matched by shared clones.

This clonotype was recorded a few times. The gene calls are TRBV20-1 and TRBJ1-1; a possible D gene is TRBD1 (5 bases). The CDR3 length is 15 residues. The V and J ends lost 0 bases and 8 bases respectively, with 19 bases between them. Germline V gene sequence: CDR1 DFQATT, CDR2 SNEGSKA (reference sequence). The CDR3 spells CSARDMSGRESEAFF. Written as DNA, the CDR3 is TGCAGTGCTAGAGATATGTCCGGCAGGGAGTCCGAAGCTTTCTTT.

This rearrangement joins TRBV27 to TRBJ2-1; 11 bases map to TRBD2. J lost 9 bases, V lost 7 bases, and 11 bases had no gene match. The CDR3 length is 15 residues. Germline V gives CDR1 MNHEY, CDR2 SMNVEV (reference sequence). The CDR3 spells CASIGGLAGGGEQFF. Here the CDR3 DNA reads TGTGCCAGCATTGGGGGGCTAGCGGGAGGAGGTGAGCAGTTCTTC.

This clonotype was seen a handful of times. The CDR3 protein is CSAPMAVFQETQYF. The CDR3 bases are TGCAGTGCTCCAATGGCGGTATTCCAAGAGACCCAGTACTTC. V and J are TRBV20-1 and TRBJ2-5; no reliable D call. The ends were cut back, 5 bases at V and 1 base at J, with 14 bases in the middle. Germline V gene sequence: CDR1 DFQATT, CDR2 SNEGSKA (reference sequence). The CDR3 has 14 residues.

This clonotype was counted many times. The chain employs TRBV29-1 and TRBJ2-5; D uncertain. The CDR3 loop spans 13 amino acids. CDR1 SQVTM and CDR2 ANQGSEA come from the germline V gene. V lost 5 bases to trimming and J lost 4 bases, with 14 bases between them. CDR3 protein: CSVSSSKRETQYF. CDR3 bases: TGCAGCGTTTCATCCTCGAAGCGAGAGACCCAGTACTTC.

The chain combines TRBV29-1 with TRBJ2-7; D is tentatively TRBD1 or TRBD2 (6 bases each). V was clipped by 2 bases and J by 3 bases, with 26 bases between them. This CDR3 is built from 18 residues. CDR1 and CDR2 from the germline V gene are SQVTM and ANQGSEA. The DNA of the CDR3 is TGCAGCGTTGAAAACAGGAGGCCGGTTTCGGGGGCAGACTACGAGCAGTACTTC. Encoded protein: CSVENRRPVSGADYEQYF.

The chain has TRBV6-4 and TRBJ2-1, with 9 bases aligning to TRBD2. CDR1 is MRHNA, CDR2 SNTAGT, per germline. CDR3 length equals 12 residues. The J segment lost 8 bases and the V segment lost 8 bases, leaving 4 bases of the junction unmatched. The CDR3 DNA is TGTGCCAGCGCGGGAGGGCCCCATGAGCAGTTCTTC. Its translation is CASAGGPHEQFF.

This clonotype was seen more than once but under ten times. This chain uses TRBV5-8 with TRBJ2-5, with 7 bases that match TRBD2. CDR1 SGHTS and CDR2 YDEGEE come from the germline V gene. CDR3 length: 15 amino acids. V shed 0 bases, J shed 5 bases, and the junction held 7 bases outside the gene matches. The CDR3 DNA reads TGTGCCAGCAGCTTGGCCCGGGAGGTTCGGGAGACCCAGTACTTC. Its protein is CASSLAREVRETQYF.

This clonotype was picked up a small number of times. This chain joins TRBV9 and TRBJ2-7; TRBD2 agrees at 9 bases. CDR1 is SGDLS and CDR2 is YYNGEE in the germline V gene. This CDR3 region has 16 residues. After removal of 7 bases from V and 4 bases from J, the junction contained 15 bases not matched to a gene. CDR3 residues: CASGFNPSGTLYEQYF. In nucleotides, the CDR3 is TGTGCCAGCGGCTTCAACCCTAGCGGGACGTTATACGAGCAGTACTTC. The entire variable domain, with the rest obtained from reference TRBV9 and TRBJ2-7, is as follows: DSGVTQTPKHLITATGQRVTLRCSPRSGDLSVYWYQQSLDQGLQFLIQYYNGEERAKGNILERFSAQQFPDLHSELNLSSLELGDSALYFCASGFNPSGTLYEQYFGPGTRLTVT.

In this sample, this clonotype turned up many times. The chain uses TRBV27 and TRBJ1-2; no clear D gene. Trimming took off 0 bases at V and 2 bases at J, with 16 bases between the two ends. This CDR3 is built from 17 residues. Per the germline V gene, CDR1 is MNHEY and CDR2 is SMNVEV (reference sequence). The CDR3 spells CASSLSPRFIANYGYTF. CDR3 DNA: TGTGCCAGCAGTTTATCCCCAAGGTTCATCGCCAACTATGGCTACACCTTC.

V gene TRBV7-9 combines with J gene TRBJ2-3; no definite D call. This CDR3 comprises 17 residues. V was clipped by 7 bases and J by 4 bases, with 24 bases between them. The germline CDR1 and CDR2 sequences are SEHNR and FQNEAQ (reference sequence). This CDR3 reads CASTPPLGSRSADTQYF. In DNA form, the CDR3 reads TGTGCCAGCACGCCGCCCTTGGGCAGCCGTTCAGCAGATACGCAGTATTTT. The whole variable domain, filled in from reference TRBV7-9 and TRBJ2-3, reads DTGVSQNPRHKITKRGQNVTFRCDPISEHNRLYWYRQTLGQGPEFLTYFQNEAQLEKSRLLSDRFSAERPKGSFSTLEIQRTEQGDSAMYLCASTPPLGSRSADTQYFGPGTRLTVL.

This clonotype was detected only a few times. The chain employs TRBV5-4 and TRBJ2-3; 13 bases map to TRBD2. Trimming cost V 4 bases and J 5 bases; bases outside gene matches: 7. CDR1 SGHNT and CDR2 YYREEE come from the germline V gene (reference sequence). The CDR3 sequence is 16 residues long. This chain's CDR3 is CASSAGLAGRVDTQYF. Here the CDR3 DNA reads TGTGCCAGCAGCGCGGGACTAGCGGGGAGGGTAGATACGCAGTATTTT.

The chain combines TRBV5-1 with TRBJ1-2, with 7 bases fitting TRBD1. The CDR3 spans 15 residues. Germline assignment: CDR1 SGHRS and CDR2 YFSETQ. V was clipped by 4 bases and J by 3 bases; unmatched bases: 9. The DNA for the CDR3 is TGCGCCAGCAGCGAACACAGGGGCGCAGACTATGGCTACACCTTC. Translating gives CASSEHRGADYGYTF.

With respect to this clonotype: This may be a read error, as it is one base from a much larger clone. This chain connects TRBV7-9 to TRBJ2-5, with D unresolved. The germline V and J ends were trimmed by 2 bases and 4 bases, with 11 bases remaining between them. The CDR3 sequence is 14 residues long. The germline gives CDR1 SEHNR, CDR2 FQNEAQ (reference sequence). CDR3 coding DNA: TGTGCCAGCAGCTTACCCATCCCAGGAGAGACCCAGTACTTC. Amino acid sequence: CASSLPIPGETQYF.

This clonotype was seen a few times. The CDR3 DNA follows: TGTGCTAGTGGTTTGGGTCTAGGGACTAGCGACGAGGGTGAGCAGTTCTTC. It yields the protein CASGLGLGTSDEGEQFF. The chain combines TRBV12-5 with TRBJ2-1; 10 nucleotides agree with TRBD2. With 1 base clipped from V and 9 bases from J, the junction kept 12 bases outside the gene matches. This CDR3 region has 17 residues. Germline CDR1 and CDR2: LGHNT and FRNRAP.

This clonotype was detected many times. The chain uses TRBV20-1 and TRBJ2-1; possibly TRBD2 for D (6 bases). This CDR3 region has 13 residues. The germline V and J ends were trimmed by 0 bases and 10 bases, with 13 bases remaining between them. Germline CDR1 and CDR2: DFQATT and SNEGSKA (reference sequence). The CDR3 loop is CSARDSWLAEQFF. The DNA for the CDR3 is TGCAGTGCTAGAGATTCCTGGCTAGCGGAGCAGTTCTTC.

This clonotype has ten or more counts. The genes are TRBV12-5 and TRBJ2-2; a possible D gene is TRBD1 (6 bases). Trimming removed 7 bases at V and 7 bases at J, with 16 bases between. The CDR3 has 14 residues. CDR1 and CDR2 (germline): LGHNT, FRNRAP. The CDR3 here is CASAPQGIGGELFF. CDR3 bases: TGTGCTAGTGCCCCTCAGGGGATCGGCGGGGAGCTGTTTTTT.

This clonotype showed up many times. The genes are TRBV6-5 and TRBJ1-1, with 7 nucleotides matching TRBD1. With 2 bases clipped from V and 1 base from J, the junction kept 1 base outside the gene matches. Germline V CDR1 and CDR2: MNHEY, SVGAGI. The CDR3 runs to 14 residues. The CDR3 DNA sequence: TGTGCCAGCAGTTACGGGACAGAGAACACTGAAGCTTTCTTT. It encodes CASSYGTENTEAFF.

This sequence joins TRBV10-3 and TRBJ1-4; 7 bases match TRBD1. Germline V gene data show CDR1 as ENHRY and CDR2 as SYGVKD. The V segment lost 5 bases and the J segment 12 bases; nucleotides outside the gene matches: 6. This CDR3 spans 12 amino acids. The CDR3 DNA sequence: TGTGCCATCAGTTACAGGGGAAGGGAACTGTTTTTT. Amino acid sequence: CAISYRGRELFF.

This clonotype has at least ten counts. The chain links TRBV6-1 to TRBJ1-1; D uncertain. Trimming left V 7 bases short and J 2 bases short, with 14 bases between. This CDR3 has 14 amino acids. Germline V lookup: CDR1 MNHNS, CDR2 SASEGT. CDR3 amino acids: CASTGDVINTEAFF. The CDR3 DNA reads TGTGCCAGCACCGGCGACGTTATCAACACTGAAGCTTTCTTT.

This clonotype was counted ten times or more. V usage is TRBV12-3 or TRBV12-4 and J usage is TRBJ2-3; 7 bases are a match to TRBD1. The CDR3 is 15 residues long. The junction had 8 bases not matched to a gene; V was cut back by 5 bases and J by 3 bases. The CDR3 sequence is CASSPTGARTDTQYF. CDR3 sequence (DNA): TGTGCCAGCAGTCCAACAGGGGCTCGGACAGATACGCAGTATTTT.

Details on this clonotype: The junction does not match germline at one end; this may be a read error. The CDR3 region is CANSQEETAQYF. CDR3 coding DNA: TGTGCCAACAGCCAAGAAGAGACTGCGCAGTACTTC. The V gene is TRBV3-1, the J gene TRBJ2-7; D remains unclear. CDR3 length: 12 amino acids. CDR1 and CDR2 (germline): LGHDT, YNNKEL (reference sequence).

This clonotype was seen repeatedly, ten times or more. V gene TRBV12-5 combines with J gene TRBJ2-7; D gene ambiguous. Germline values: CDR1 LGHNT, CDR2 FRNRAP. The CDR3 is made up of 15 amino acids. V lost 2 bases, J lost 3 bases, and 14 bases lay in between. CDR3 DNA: TGTGCTAGTGGTTTGCTGAGACCTGGGGACTACGAGCAGTACTTC. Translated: CASGLLRPGDYEQYF.

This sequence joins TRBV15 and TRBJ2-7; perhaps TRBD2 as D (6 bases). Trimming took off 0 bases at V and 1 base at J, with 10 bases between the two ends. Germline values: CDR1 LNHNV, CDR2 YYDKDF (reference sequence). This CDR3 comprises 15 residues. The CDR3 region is CATSRDNAGSYEQYF. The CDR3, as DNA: TGTGCCACCAGCAGAGATAATGCGGGGTCCTACGAGCAGTACTTC.

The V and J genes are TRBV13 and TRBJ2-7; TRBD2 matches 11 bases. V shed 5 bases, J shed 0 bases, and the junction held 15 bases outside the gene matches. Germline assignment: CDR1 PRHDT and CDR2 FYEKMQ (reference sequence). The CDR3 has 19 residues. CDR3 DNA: TGTGCCAGCAGCGCATCACTAGCGGGAGAGGGGGAGCACTCCTACGAGCAGTACTTC. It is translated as CASSASLAGEGEHSYEQYF.

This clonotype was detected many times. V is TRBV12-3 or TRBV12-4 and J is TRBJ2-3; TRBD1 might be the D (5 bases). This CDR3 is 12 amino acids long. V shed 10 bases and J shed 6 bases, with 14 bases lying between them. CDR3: CATGQGGDTQYF. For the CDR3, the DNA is TGTGCCACCGGTCAGGGTGGTGATACGCAGTATTTT.

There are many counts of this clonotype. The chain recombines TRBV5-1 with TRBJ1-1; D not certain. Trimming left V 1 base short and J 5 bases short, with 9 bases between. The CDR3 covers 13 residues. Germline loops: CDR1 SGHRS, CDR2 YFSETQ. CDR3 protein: CASSLSQVTEAFF. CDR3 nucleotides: TGCGCCAGCAGCTTGAGCCAAGTGACTGAAGCTTTCTTT.

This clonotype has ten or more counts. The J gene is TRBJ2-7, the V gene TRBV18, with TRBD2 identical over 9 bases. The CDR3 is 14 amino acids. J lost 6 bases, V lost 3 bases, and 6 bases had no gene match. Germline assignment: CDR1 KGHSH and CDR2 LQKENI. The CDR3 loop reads CASSPWLAGSEQYF. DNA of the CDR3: TGTGCCAGCTCACCGTGGCTAGCGGGAAGCGAGCAGTACTTC.

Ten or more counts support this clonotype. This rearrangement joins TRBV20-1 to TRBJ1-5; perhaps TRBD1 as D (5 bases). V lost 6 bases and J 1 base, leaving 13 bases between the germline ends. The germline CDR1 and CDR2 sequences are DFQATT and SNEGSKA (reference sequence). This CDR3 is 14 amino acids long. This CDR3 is CSAVPGESNQPQHF. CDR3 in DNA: TGCAGTGCCGTTCCGGGGGAGAGCAATCAGCCCCAGCATTTT.

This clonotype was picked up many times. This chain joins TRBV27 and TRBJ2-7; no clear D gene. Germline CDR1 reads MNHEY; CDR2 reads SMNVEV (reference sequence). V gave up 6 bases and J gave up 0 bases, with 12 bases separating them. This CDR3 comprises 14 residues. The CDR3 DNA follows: TGTGCCAGCAGCCGACATCAGAACTCCTACGAGCAGTACTTC. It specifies CASSRHQNSYEQYF.

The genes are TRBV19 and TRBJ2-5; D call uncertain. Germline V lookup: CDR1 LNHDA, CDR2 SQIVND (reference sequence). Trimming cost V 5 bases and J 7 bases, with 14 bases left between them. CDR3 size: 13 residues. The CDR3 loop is CASSLTSTGTQYF. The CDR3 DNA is TGTGCCAGTAGTCTAACTTCTACGGGGACCCAGTACTTC. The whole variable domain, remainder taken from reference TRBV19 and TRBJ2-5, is DGGITQSPKYLFRKEGQNVTLSCEQNLNHDAMYWYRQDPGQGLRLIYYSQIVNDFQKGDIAEGYSVSREKKESFPLTVTSAQKNPTAFYLCASSLTSTGTQYFGPGTRLLVL.

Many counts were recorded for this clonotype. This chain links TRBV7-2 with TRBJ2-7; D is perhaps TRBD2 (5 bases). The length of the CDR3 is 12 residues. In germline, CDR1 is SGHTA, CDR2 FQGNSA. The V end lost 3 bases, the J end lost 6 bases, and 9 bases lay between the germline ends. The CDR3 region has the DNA TGTGCCAGCAGCTTTTATGGGAGCGAGCAGTACTTC. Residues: CASSFYGSEQYF.

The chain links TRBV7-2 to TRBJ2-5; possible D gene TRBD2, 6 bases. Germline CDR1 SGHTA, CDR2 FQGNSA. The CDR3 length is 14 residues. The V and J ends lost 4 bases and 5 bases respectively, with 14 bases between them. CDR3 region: CASSSNPRGETQYF. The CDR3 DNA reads TGTGCCAGCAGCTCCAACCCCCGGGGGGAGACCCAGTACTTC.